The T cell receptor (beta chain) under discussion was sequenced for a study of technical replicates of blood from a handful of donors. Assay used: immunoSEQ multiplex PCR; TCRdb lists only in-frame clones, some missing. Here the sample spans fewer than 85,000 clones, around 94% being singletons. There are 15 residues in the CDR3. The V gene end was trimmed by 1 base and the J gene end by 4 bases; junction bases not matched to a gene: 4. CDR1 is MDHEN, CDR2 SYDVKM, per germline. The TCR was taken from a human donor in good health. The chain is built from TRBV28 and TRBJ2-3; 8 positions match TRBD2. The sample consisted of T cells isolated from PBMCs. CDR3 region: CASSLLGGGSDTQYF. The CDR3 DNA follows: TGTGCCAGCAGTTTATTGGGCGGGGGGTCAGATACGCAGTATTTT.